The 26 T cell receptor beta chains listed next were all sequenced from one sample in a study of T cell repertoires in cytomegalovirus infection. No cognate antigen is known for these TCRs. Each CDR3 protein is one row after TCRdb ran MiXCR on the reads. The sample records roughly 150,000 distinct CDR3 sequences, about 31% being singletons. Sequences were derived from CD8+ T cells from cultured PBMCs, sampled from culture after CMV antigen stimulation. The receptors were sampled from a human donor in good health (CMV status not recorded). Some clones in this sample may be carry-over from other donors' samples.

The chain is built from TRBV7-9 and TRBJ1-1; D uncertain. The V and J ends lost 4 bases and 4 bases respectively, with 13 bases between them. Germline CDR1 SEHNR, CDR2 FQNEAQ (reference sequence). The CDR3 length is 14 residues. As DNA, the CDR3 is TGTGCCAGCAGCTGGTCCCGGGAAGTCACTGAAGCTTTCTTT. This gives the protein CASSWSREVTEAFF.

The sample holds many counts of this clonotype. The chain employs TRBV6-1 and TRBJ1-2; D might be TRBD1 (5 bases). Germline V lookup: CDR1 MNHNS, CDR2 SASEGT. Trimming left V 2 bases short and J 1 base short, with 8 bases between. The CDR3 covers 14 residues. The CDR3, as DNA: TGTGCCAGCAGTGAACGGGGGTTTAACTATGGCTACACCTTC. This encodes CASSERGFNYGYTF.

The chain couples TRBV4-2 to TRBJ2-7; 11 nucleotides line up with TRBD1. The CDR3 is 15 amino acids. The germline V gene encodes CDR1 LGHNA and CDR2 YNFKEQ. The trim removed 1 base at V and 2 bases at J, leaving 1 base unmatched. The CDR3 spells CASSQGGQGAYEQYF. CDR3 DNA sequence: TGTGCCAGCAGCCAAGGGGGACAGGGGGCCTACGAGCAGTACTTC.

The CDR3 loop reads CASSPGGDEAFF. The CDR3 bases are TGTGCCAGCAGCCCCGGCGGGGATGAAGCTTTCTTT. The rearrangement uses TRBV7-1 and TRBJ1-1, with D hard to call. TRBV7-1 is assigned to the ORF class and has an uncertain function. The V and J ends lost 5 bases and 7 bases respectively, with 11 bases between them. CDR3 length equals 12 residues.

The chain joins TRBV20-1 to TRBJ1-5; D unclear. The CDR3 length is 16 residues. V lost 5 bases, J lost 0 bases, and 17 bases lay in between. Germline V lookup: CDR1 DFQATT, CDR2 SNEGSKA (reference sequence). The DNA for the CDR3 is TGCAGTGCTCTTCTCGAGGGCGATTATAGCAATCAGCCCCAGCATTTT. Encoded protein: CSALLEGDYSNQPQHF.

This rearrangement joins TRBV27 to TRBJ2-1; 7 bases align to TRBD1. Germline V gene sequence: CDR1 MNHEY, CDR2 SMNVEV (reference sequence). The trim removed 3 bases at V and 5 bases at J, leaving 4 bases unmatched. This CDR3 is 14 amino acids long. The CDR3 protein is CASSLGQLNNEQFF. For the CDR3, the DNA is TGTGCCAGCAGTTTGGGACAGCTAAACAATGAGCAGTTCTTC.

The chain couples TRBV29-1 to TRBJ1-2; D perhaps matches TRBD1 (5 bases). The CDR3 has 13 amino acids. Germline V gene sequence: CDR1 SQVTM, CDR2 ANQGSEA. Trimming removed 1 base at V and 8 bases at J, with 14 bases between. CDR3 loop: CSVEVWQGRGYTF. The CDR3 nucleotides read TGCAGCGTTGAAGTTTGGCAGGGCCGAGGCTACACCTTC.

V and J are TRBV3-1 and TRBJ1-2; 9 positions agree with TRBD1. The ends lost 7 bases at V and 8 bases at J; junction bases unmatched: 8. There are 13 residues in the CDR3. Germline V gene data show CDR1 as LGHDT and CDR2 as YNNKEL (reference sequence). CDR3 region: CASKAQGAWGYTF. The DNA of the CDR3 is TGTGCCAGCAAGGCACAGGGGGCTTGGGGCTACACCTTC.

This chain connects TRBV15 to TRBJ2-5; the D is unclear. Germline CDR1 is LNHNV and CDR2 is YYDKDF (reference sequence). Between the trimmed V and J ends, which lost 0 bases and 1 base, there was a span of 9 bases. The CDR3 length is 15 residues. The CDR3 nucleotides read TGTGCCACCAGCAGAGATCGCAGTTTCCAAGAGACCCAGTACTTC. Its translation is CATSRDRSFQETQYF.

The rearrangement links TRBV5-4 to TRBJ2-3; 7 bases map to TRBD2. The length of the CDR3 is 15 residues. In germline, CDR1 is SGHNT, CDR2 YYREEE (reference sequence). V trimming: 2 bases; J trimming: 0 bases; junction bases outside the gene matches: 3. The CDR3 DNA sequence: TGTGCCAGCAGCTTCCAGGGAGGGAGCACAGATACGCAGTATTTT. Amino acid sequence: CASSFQGGSTDTQYF.

On this clonotype: Being one base from a much bigger clone, this may be a read error. The V and J genes are TRBV6-5 and TRBJ1-2; TRBD1 is a possible D gene (5 bases). The length of the CDR3 is 14 residues. Trimming took off 8 bases at V and 7 bases at J, with 20 bases between the two ends. Per germline, CDR1 MNHEY and CDR2 SVGAGI. CDR3 DNA sequence: TGTGCCAGCGGCCCCCATGGGGGGGAGAGTGGCTACACCTTC. It translates to CASGPHGGESGYTF.

The V and J genes are TRBV2 and TRBJ2-3; D is uncertain. Germline V gene lookup returns CDR1 SNHLY and CDR2 FYNNEI. V was trimmed by 6 bases and J by 0 bases, leaving 13 bases between them. This CDR3 region has 15 residues. This chain's CDR3 is CASSGELRSTDTQYF. CDR3 in DNA: TGTGCCAGCAGCGGAGAGCTGCGTAGCACAGATACGCAGTATTTT.

The genes are TRBV5-4 and TRBJ2-1; D is ambiguous. V lost 4 bases and J 8 bases, leaving 16 bases between the germline ends. CDR3 length: 14 residues. Germline V gene lookup returns CDR1 SGHNT and CDR2 YYREEE (reference sequence). CDR3 sequence: CASSRNAPADEQFF. CDR3 nucleotide sequence: TGTGCCAGCAGCCGCAACGCCCCCGCGGATGAGCAGTTCTTC.

This clonotype was found a few times. The chain uses TRBV4-1 and TRBJ2-1, with TRBD1 matching over 9 bases. The junction had 8 bases not matched to a gene; V was cut back by 6 bases and J by 8 bases. The CDR3 has 14 residues. CDR1 and CDR2 from the germline V gene are MGHRA and YSYEKL. In DNA form, the CDR3 reads TGCGCCAGCAGGGCCGGGACAGGGTATTATGAGCAGTTCTTC. Translating gives CASRAGTGYYEQFF.

The V gene is TRBV19, the J gene TRBJ1-2; D remains unclear. CDR3 length: 15 residues. Per germline, CDR1 LNHDA and CDR2 SQIVND (reference sequence). V was trimmed by 7 bases and J by 0 bases, leaving 15 bases between them. CDR3 sequence: CASISSTQPNYGYTF. The CDR3 nucleotides are TGTGCCAGTATTTCATCCACGCAACCTAACTATGGCTACACCTTC. The full variable domain, rest sourced from reference TRBV19 and TRBJ1-2, is DGGITQSPKYLFRKEGQNVTLSCEQNLNHDAMYWYRQDPGQGLRLIYYSQIVNDFQKGDIAEGYSVSREKKESFPLTVTSAQKNPTAFYLCASISSTQPNYGYTFGSGTRLTVV.

This clonotype was observed a handful of times. The rearrangement uses TRBV28 and TRBJ1-1; possibly TRBD1 for D (5 bases). V lost 4 bases, J lost 11 bases, and 11 bases lay in between. Per germline, CDR1 MDHEN and CDR2 SYDVKM. The CDR3 consists of 11 residues. CDR3 bases: TGTGCCAGCAGTTGGGGCAACCGCGCTTTCTTT. Translation gives CASSWGNRAFF.

The V and J genes are TRBV19 and TRBJ2-2, with 9 bases that match TRBD2. The CDR3 has 14 amino acids. In germline, CDR1 is LNHDA, CDR2 SQIVND (reference sequence). Losses at the gene ends were 7 bases for V and 7 bases for J; bases not matched to a gene: 7. As DNA, the CDR3 is TGTGCCAGTACCCCGCGGGGGGGGTTCGGGGAGCTGTTTTTT. Protein sequence: CASTPRGGFGELFF. The full variable domain, in which reference TRBV19 and TRBJ2-2 provide the parts outside the CDR3, is DGGITQSPKYLFRKEGQNVTLSCEQNLNHDAMYWYRQDPGQGLRLIYYSQIVNDFQKGDIAEGYSVSREKKESFPLTVTSAQKNPTAFYLCASTPRGGFGELFFGEGSRLTVL.

CDR3 DNA: TGTGCCAGCAGCGTAGGTACAGATACGCAGTATTTT. This sequence encodes CASSVGTDTQYF. The chain is built from TRBV9 and TRBJ2-3, with D unclear. V was pared by 0 bases and J by 3 bases, with 2 bases between. Germline CDR1 reads SGDLS; CDR2 reads YYNGEE. This CDR3 is 12 amino acids long.

The genes are TRBV2 and TRBJ2-1, with D possibly matching TRBD1 (6 bases). The CDR3 totals 16 residues. The V end lost 7 bases, the J end lost 2 bases, and 18 bases lay between the germline ends. Germline CDR1 reads SNHLY; CDR2 reads FYNNEI. The CDR3 coding sequence is TGTGCCAGCATCCCCCCCCGGGACAACACCTACAATGAGCAGTTCTTC. It translates to CASIPPRDNTYNEQFF.

This clonotype has just a few counts. This chain links TRBV20-1 with TRBJ1-6; 7 bases line up with TRBD1. The CDR3 sequence is 18 residues long. The V segment lost 7 bases and the J segment 0 bases; nucleotides outside the gene matches: 15. CDR1 DFQATT and CDR2 SNEGSKA come from the germline V gene (reference sequence). CDR3 sequence (DNA): TGCAGTGTTAAGGGGACAGACGAATGGAGCTCCTATAATTCACCCCTCCACTTT. This codes for CSVKGTDEWSSYNSPLHF.

V is TRBV4-1 and J is TRBJ2-2, with D hard to call. Germline values: CDR1 MGHRA, CDR2 YSYEKL. This CDR3 spans 15 amino acids. V lost 3 bases and J 4 bases, leaving 12 bases between the germline ends. The CDR3 region is CASSHSPAVTGELFF. The CDR3 bases are TGCGCCAGCAGCCACAGCCCCGCTGTCACCGGGGAGCTGTTTTTT.

This clonotype appeared many times. V and J are TRBV7-2 and TRBJ2-3; 8 bases are a match to TRBD2. V was clipped by 2 bases and J by 8 bases; unmatched bases: 9. Germline CDR1 SGHTA, CDR2 FQGNSA. The CDR3 sequence is 15 residues long. The CDR3 loop is CASSLQGAGGGTQYF. CDR3 coding DNA: TGTGCCAGCAGCTTACAAGGGGCGGGGGGAGGTACGCAGTATTTT.

This clonotype showed up many times. This chain links TRBV7-8 with TRBJ1-1; weak D call: TRBD1 (6 bases). Germline V CDR1 and CDR2: SGHVS, FQNEAQ. Trimming pared 5 bases from V and 0 bases from J, leaving 13 bases between. The CDR3 contains 15 residues. CDR3 nucleotide sequence: TGTGCCAGCAGCGGGAAGACAGGTTTGAACACTGAAGCTTTCTTT. It is translated as CASSGKTGLNTEAFF. The full variable domain, in which reference TRBV7-8 and TRBJ1-1 provide the parts outside the CDR3, is GAGVSQSPRYKVAKRGQDVALRCDPISGHVSLFWYQQALGQGPEFLTYFQNEAQLDKSGLPSDRFFAERPEGSVSTLKIQRTQQEDSAVYLCASSGKTGLNTEAFFGQGTRLTVV.

This clonotype was recorded at least ten times. The V and J genes are TRBV7-8 and TRBJ1-1; D call uncertain. Between the trimmed V and J ends, which lost 3 bases and 6 bases, there was a span of 14 bases. This CDR3 has 14 amino acids. Germline V gives CDR1 SGHVS, CDR2 FQNEAQ. This CDR3 reads CASSFNWPHSEAFF. In DNA, the CDR3 is TGTGCCAGCAGCTTCAATTGGCCCCACTCTGAAGCTTTCTTT.

This clonotype appeared a few times. This chain connects TRBV6-1 to TRBJ2-1; 7 bases are a match to TRBD2. CDR1 and CDR2 from the germline V gene are MNHNS and SASEGT. V lost 3 bases to trimming and J lost 4 bases; unmatched junction nucleotides: 6. This CDR3 has 15 amino acids. The CDR3 coding sequence is TGTGCCAGCAGTGATATGGGGGGGAATTACAATGAGCAGTTCTTC. Residues: CASSDMGGNYNEQFF.

This chain connects TRBV12-3 or TRBV12-4 to TRBJ1-5; D is uncertain. V gave up 5 bases and J gave up 3 bases, with 14 bases separating them. The CDR3 has 15 residues. The CDR3 nucleotides are TGTGCCAGCAGTCCCCCCGGACTAATCAATCAGCCCCAGCATTTT. Amino acids: CASSPPGLINQPQHF.